The 12 T cell receptor beta chains reported below all come from one sample, sequenced in a study of cytomegalovirus exposure and HLA in healthy donors. With 60 Vbeta and 13 Jbeta primers, the PCR was carried out. Clones were read by immunoSEQ multiplex PCR, and TCRdb kept only the in-frame ones, dropping some. The top ten hold 0.6% to 0.9% of the sample, which has roughly 180,000 clones, 70% to 80% seen once. Sequencing was performed on PBMCs. These receptors were obtained from a female donor in good health and CMV-seronegative.

V is TRBV4-3 and J is TRBJ2-7; 10 positions agree with TRBD1. The CDR3 totals 15 residues. In germline, CDR1 is LGHNA, CDR2 YSLEER. The V and J ends lost 1 base and 6 bases, in that order; junction bases with no gene match: 6. The CDR3 DNA is TGCGCCAGCAGCCAAGGAGGGACAGGGGTTTTCGAGCAGTACTTC. Protein sequence: CASSQGGTGVFEQYF.

A word on this clone: The sample contains more than one DNA sequence encoding this CDR3. The chain couples TRBV5-1 to TRBJ2-7; tentatively, D is TRBD1 (6 bases). V was shortened by 0 bases and J by 5 bases, with 21 bases between the two germline ends. The germline V gene encodes CDR1 SGHRS and CDR2 YFSETQ. The CDR3 covers 17 residues. CDR3 protein: CASSLVPDSGGIHEQYF. As DNA, the CDR3 is TGCGCCAGCAGCTTGGTCCCGGACAGTGGAGGAATTCACGAGCAGTACTTC.

The chain carries TRBV28 and TRBJ1-1; TRBD1 matches 8 bases. This CDR3 has 13 amino acids. After removal of 6 bases from V and 3 bases from J, the junction contained 3 bases not matched to a gene. The germline CDR1 and CDR2 sequences are MDHEN and SYDVKM. CDR3 coding DNA: TGTGCCAGCAGACCAGGGGGCCACACTGAAGCTTTCTTT. It translates to CASRPGGHTEAFF. The entire variable domain, with the rest obtained from reference TRBV28 and TRBJ1-1, is as follows: DVKVTQSSRYLVKRTGEKVFLECVQDMDHENMFWYRQDPGLGLRLIYFSYDVKMKEKGDIPEGYSVSREKKERFSLILESASTNQTSMYLCASRPGGHTEAFFGQGTRLTVV.

This clone has a handful of counts. The chain combines TRBV27 with TRBJ2-3, with 14 bases fitting TRBD2. This CDR3 spans 21 amino acids. Per the germline V gene, CDR1 is MNHEY and CDR2 is SMNVEV (reference sequence). V shed 2 bases, J shed 3 bases, and the junction held 16 bases outside the gene matches. CDR3 DNA: TGTGCCAGCAGTTTAGGGAGAGGAACGGGGACTAGCGGGGGAAGGACAGATACGCAGTATTTT. It is translated as CASSLGRGTGTSGGRTDTQYF.

This clone showed up just once. The chain's CDR3 is CASSLFQAGNDEQYF. The CDR3 DNA is TGTGCCAGCAGCTTGTTTCAGGCAGGTAACGACGAGCAGTACTTC. V and J are TRBV5-5 and TRBJ2-7; D is unresolved. Germline CDR1 and CDR2: SGHKS and YYEKEE (reference sequence). Trimming shortened V by 1 base and J by 5 bases, and 16 bases separated the two germline ends. The CDR3 extends over 15 amino acids.

This chain links TRBV7-2 with TRBJ2-7, with 14 positions matching TRBD2. The CDR3 has 16 amino acids. The germline gives CDR1 SGHTA, CDR2 FQGNSA. Trimming removed 3 bases from V and 4 bases from J; junction bases left unmatched: 5. The CDR3: CASSLGTSGSGYEQYF. The DNA of the CDR3 is TGTGCCAGCAGCTTGGGGACTAGCGGGAGTGGATACGAGCAGTACTTC.

The genes are TRBV4-3 and TRBJ1-2, with D perhaps TRBD1 (5 bases). Per the germline V gene, CDR1 is LGHNA and CDR2 is YSLEER. V lost 0 bases and J lost 9, with 11 bases in between. The CDR3 loop spans 13 amino acids. The CDR3 loop is CASSQDLGRRYTF. The CDR3 DNA follows: TGCGCCAGCAGCCAAGATCTGGGGCGGCGCTACACCTTC.

The chain links TRBV7-8 to TRBJ2-5; TRBD2 matches 13 bases. TRBJ2-7 explains the end of the DNA better; the J call may be wrong. Per the germline V gene, CDR1 is SGHVS and CDR2 is FQNEAQ. The CDR3 runs to 16 residues. Written as DNA, the CDR3 is TGTGCCAGCAGCCCCAGGACTAGCGGGGGTTCCTACGAGCAGTACTTC. This codes for CASSPRTSGGSYEQYF.

The rearrangement joins TRBV6-5 to TRBJ2-1; 8 positions agree with TRBD1. J gave up 8 bases and V 6 bases, and 6 bases lay outside the gene matches. Per germline, CDR1 MNHEY and CDR2 SVGAGI. The CDR3 has 13 residues. The CDR3: CASRMTGAHEQFF. Here the CDR3 DNA reads TGTGCCAGCAGGATGACAGGGGCCCATGAGCAGTTCTTC.

This clone occurred a few times. The chain couples TRBV28 to TRBJ1-2, with D hard to call. Per the germline V gene, CDR1 is MDHEN and CDR2 is SYDVKM. V lost 3 bases and J lost 0, with 11 bases in between. The length of the CDR3 is 15 residues. This CDR3 is CASSFRGLANYGYTF. The CDR3 region has the DNA TGTGCCAGCAGTTTTCGCGGGCTAGCTAACTATGGCTACACCTTC.

Regarding this clone: The junction and the germline gene differ at one end; a read error may be behind it. The J gene is TRBJ2-7, the V gene TRBV5-1, with 15 bases matching TRBD2. Germline V gene sequence: CDR1 SGHRS, CDR2 YFSETQ. The CDR3 spans 16 residues. Here the CDR3 reads CAGRGTSGGSSYEQYF. The CDR3 DNA reads as TGCGCCGGCAGGGGGACTAGCGGGGGGAGCTCCTACGAGCAGTACTTC.

The chain is built from TRBV7-2 and TRBJ2-7, with TRBD1 as a possible D gene (6 bases). Per germline, CDR1 SGHTA and CDR2 FQGNSA. The CDR3 totals 14 residues. The V gene lost 2 bases and the J gene lost 0 bases, with 8 bases spanning the gap. CDR3 coding DNA: TGTGCCAGCAGCTTATCCAGGGGCTCCTACGAGCAGTACTTC. Translating gives CASSLSRGSYEQYF.